These 23 T cell receptor beta chains were all obtained from the same sample, sequenced in a study of technical replicates of blood from several donors. Only in-frame clones appear in the TCRdb table, and some are missing; sequencing was by immunoSEQ multiplex PCR. The sample has fewer than 90,000 clones, roughly 90% seen once. The material sequenced was T cells isolated from PBMCs. The receptors derive from a human donor in good health.

The chain combines TRBV7-2 with TRBJ1-2; D not certain. The germline gives CDR1 SGHTA, CDR2 FQGNSA. The CDR3 consists of 11 residues. Deletions cut 4 bases from V and 5 bases from J, with 5 bases between. The CDR3 sequence is CASSSNYGYTF. The DNA of the CDR3 is TGTGCCAGCAGCTCCAATTATGGCTACACCTTC.

This chain uses TRBV7-9 with TRBJ1-4; D is possibly TRBD1 (5 bases). CDR3 length: 19 amino acids. V gave up 5 bases and J gave up 8 bases, with 30 bases separating them. The germline V gene has CDR1 SEHNR and CDR2 FQNEAQ (reference sequence). CDR3 DNA sequence: TGTGCCAGCAGCCACTGGGGGGGGATAATAACCCCACGGGGCGAAAAACTGTTTTTT. Translating it yields CASSHWGGIITPRGEKLFF.

The chain has TRBV6-5 and TRBJ2-7; tentative D call: TRBD1 (6 bases). The V gene's germline CDR1 is MNHEY and CDR2 SVGAGI. Trimming removed 0 bases at V and 6 bases at J, with 15 bases between. The CDR3 spans 15 residues. CDR3 DNA sequence: TGTGCCAGCAGTTACTCGGGCGGTGCAGGGGCCGAGCAGTACTTC. Amino acid sequence: CASSYSGGAGAEQYF.

The rearrangement links TRBV6-6 to TRBJ2-7; TRBD1 agrees at 9 bases. The CDR3 has 14 amino acids. The V segment lost 6 bases and the J segment 6 bases; nucleotides outside the gene matches: 9. Germline V gives CDR1 MNHNY, CDR2 SVGAGI (reference sequence). The CDR3 DNA reads as TGTGCCAGCAGCCCTAGGACAGGGGAGGGCGAGCAGTACTTC. This sequence encodes CASSPRTGEGEQYF.

This chain joins TRBV30 and TRBJ2-1; D may be TRBD2 (6 bases). The CDR3 covers 15 residues. In germline, CDR1 is GTSNPN, CDR2 SVGIG (reference sequence). V lost 0 bases and J 2 bases, leaving 11 bases between the germline ends. The CDR3: CAWSVLGEAYNEQFF. CDR3 sequence (DNA): TGTGCCTGGAGTGTGCTCGGGGAGGCCTACAATGAGCAGTTCTTC.

The CDR3 here is CAWSPTRAGTEAFF. In DNA, the CDR3 is TGTGCCTGGAGTCCGACGAGAGCGGGCACTGAAGCTTTCTTT. The chain carries TRBV30 and TRBJ1-1; D gene unclear. The CDR3 is made up of 14 amino acids. The germline V and J ends were trimmed by 2 bases and 4 bases, with 14 bases remaining between them. CDR1 and CDR2 (germline): GTSNPN, SVGIG (reference sequence).

The J gene is TRBJ2-7, the V gene TRBV11-3, with 7 bases aligning to TRBD1. V dropped 5 bases and J dropped 1; count of bases not matched to a gene: 5. Germline V gene data show CDR1 as SGHNT and CDR2 as YENEEA. The CDR3 is 14 residues long. The CDR3, as DNA: TGTGCCAGCAGCCGCTCGGGACAGTCCTACGAGCAGTACTTC. Translated, it gives CASSRSGQSYEQYF.

The V gene is TRBV10-3, the J gene TRBJ2-1; 8 nucleotides align to TRBD2. The germline CDR1 and CDR2 sequences are ENHRY and SYGVKD. The junction had 10 bases not matched to a gene; V was cut back by 6 bases and J by 0 bases. The CDR3 loop spans 17 amino acids. This CDR3 reads CAISPREAGGSYNEQFF. In DNA, the CDR3 is TGTGCCATCAGCCCCCGTGAGGCGGGAGGCTCCTACAATGAGCAGTTCTTC.

The rearrangement joins TRBV5-1 to TRBJ2-5; the D is unclear. Trimming took 6 bases from V and 5 from J, leaving 14 bases between them. Germline CDR1 is SGHRS and CDR2 is YFSETQ. The CDR3 has 13 residues. The CDR3 loop reads CASTLSGTETQYF. CDR3 nucleotide sequence: TGCGCCAGCACTCTCTCAGGTACCGAGACCCAGTACTTC. Complete variable domain (other parts from reference TRBV5-1 and TRBJ2-5): KAGVTQTPRYLIKTRGQQVTLSCSPISGHRSVSWYQQTPGQGLQFLFEYFSETQRNKGNFPGRFSGRQFSNSRSEMNVSTLELGDSALYLCASTLSGTETQYFGPGTRLLVL.

This chain links TRBV5-4 with TRBJ1-4; D is unresolved. The V end lost 3 bases, the J end lost 8 bases, and 17 bases lay between the germline ends. CDR3 length: 15 residues. In germline, CDR1 is SGHNT, CDR2 YYREEE (reference sequence). The CDR3 nucleotides are TGTGCCAGCAGCTCCGGAGGAAGGGATTTAGAAAAACTGTTTTTT. As protein: CASSSGGRDLEKLFF.

The chain recombines TRBV11-3 with TRBJ2-5; 7 nucleotides agree with TRBD2. V gave up 3 bases and J gave up 0 bases; unmatched junction bases: 10. The CDR3 has 17 amino acids. Germline CDR1 and CDR2: SGHNT and YENEEA. CDR3: CASSLRLAREYQETQYF. The DNA for the CDR3 is TGTGCCAGCAGCTTGCGCTTGGCGCGGGAGTACCAAGAGACCCAGTACTTC.

The chain uses TRBV10-3 and TRBJ2-5; D may be TRBD2 (5 bases). The V and J ends lost 3 bases and 4 bases respectively, with 21 bases between them. Per germline, CDR1 ENHRY and CDR2 SYGVKD. The CDR3 extends over 17 amino acids. In nucleotides, the CDR3 is TGTGCCATCAGTGAATCTTTTGGGAGACTCTCGGGAGAGACCCAGTACTTC. This translates into CAISESFGRLSGETQYF.

This clone was seen once. The genes are TRBV4-2 and TRBJ2-7; 8 bases agree with TRBD2. Trimming cost V 0 bases and J 0 bases; bases outside gene matches: 4. Germline V lookup: CDR1 LGHNA, CDR2 YNFKEQ. The CDR3 is 16 residues long. The CDR3 DNA reads as TGTGCCAGCAGCCAAGAATGGCGGGAGGTCTCCTACGAGCAGTACTTC. Protein product: CASSQEWREVSYEQYF.

The V call is TRBV19, the J call TRBJ1-1; D is unclear. CDR1 and CDR2 (germline): LNHDA, SQIVND (reference sequence). Trimming pared 5 bases from V and 1 base from J, leaving 8 bases between. The CDR3 contains 13 residues. The chain's CDR3 is CASSVGRNTEAFF. Here the CDR3 DNA reads TGTGCCAGTAGTGTCGGGAGGAACACTGAAGCTTTCTTT.

This clone turned up a few times. CDR3 bases: TGTGCCAACCCCAGGGAAGTCGGCACTGAAGCTTTCTTT. Translated: CANPREVGTEAFF. The chain combines TRBV2 with TRBJ1-1, with D possibly TRBD1 on 5 matching bases. The V gene lost 10 bases and the J gene lost 4 bases, with 16 bases spanning the gap. The CDR3 sequence is 13 residues long. Germline values: CDR1 SNHLY, CDR2 FYNNEI. The variable domain in full, completed from reference TRBV2 and TRBJ1-1, reads EPEVTQTPSHQVTQMGQEVILRCVPISNHLYFYWYRQILGQKVEFLVSFYNNEISEKSEIFDDQFSVERPDGSNFTLKIRSTKLEDSAMYFCANPREVGTEAFFGQGTRLTVV.

This chain connects TRBV25-1 to TRBJ2-1; no firm D call. V gave up 5 bases and J gave up 7 bases, with 15 bases separating them. The CDR3 has 14 residues. Germline V lookup: CDR1 MGHDK, CDR2 SYGVNS. CDR3 DNA sequence: TGTGCCAGCAGTAGGAACCGACATATTAATGAGCAGTTCTTC. Translating gives CASSRNRHINEQFF.

CDR3 amino acids: CATGRGAQETQYF. Here the CDR3 DNA reads TGTGCCACCGGGAGGGGGGCCCAAGAGACCCAGTACTTC. The V call is TRBV11-2, the J call TRBJ2-5; 8 nucleotides line up with TRBD2. V shed 10 bases and J 1 base; nucleotides not matched to a gene: 5. The CDR3 consists of 13 residues. Germline CDR1 reads SGHAT; CDR2 reads FQNNGV.

This rearrangement joins TRBV6-6 to TRBJ2-2, with D maybe TRBD1 (6 bases). Germline V lookup: CDR1 MNHNY, CDR2 SVGAGI (reference sequence). V lost 6 bases and J lost 2, with 10 bases in between. The CDR3 has 14 residues. The chain's CDR3 is CASRWDINTGELFF. The DNA for the CDR3 is TGTGCCAGCAGGTGGGACATCAACACCGGGGAGCTGTTTTTT.

This chain connects TRBV5-4 to TRBJ2-2; 11 bases map to TRBD2. V shed 4 bases and J 6 bases; nucleotides not matched to a gene: 8. There are 16 residues in the CDR3. Per germline, CDR1 SGHNT and CDR2 YYREEE (reference sequence). This chain's CDR3 is CASSRSGRGYSGELFF. CDR3 nucleotide sequence: TGTGCCAGCAGCCGTAGCGGGAGGGGTTATTCCGGGGAGCTGTTTTTT.

As DNA, the CDR3 is TGTGCCAGCAGCTTAGGAATGAGACAGGGCGAGCAGTACTTC. Translated, it gives CASSLGMRQGEQYF. The chain joins TRBV7-2 to TRBJ2-7; 7 bases match TRBD1. Germline trimming cut 1 base from V and 6 bases from J; bases unmatched to any gene: 6. Per the germline V gene, CDR1 is SGHTA and CDR2 is FQGNSA. The CDR3 loop spans 14 amino acids.

V usage is TRBV7-2 and J usage is TRBJ1-2, with D uncertain. CDR1 is SGHTA, CDR2 FQGNSA, per germline. Trimming removed 4 bases from V and 3 bases from J, with 15 bases in between. This CDR3 has 15 residues. CDR3 sequence: CASSSRGFYHYGYTF. The CDR3 region has the DNA TGTGCCAGCAGCTCAAGAGGCTTTTATCACTATGGCTACACCTTC.

The rearrangement joins TRBV5-4 to TRBJ1-2; D is unresolved. CDR3 size: 14 residues. V was pared by 7 bases and J by 4 bases, with 17 bases between. Germline values: CDR1 SGHNT, CDR2 YYREEE (reference sequence). This CDR3 reads CASSPPEGVYGYTF. CDR3 bases: TGTGCCAGCTCCCCCCCCGAGGGTGTCTATGGCTACACCTTC. The variable domain in full, completed from reference TRBV5-4 and TRBJ1-2, reads ETGVTQSPTHLIKTRGQQVTLRCSSQSGHNTVSWYQQALGQGPQFIFQYYREEENGRGNFPPRFSGLQFPNYSSELNVNALELDDSALYLCASSPPEGVYGYTFGSGTRLTVV.

V is TRBV19 and J is TRBJ2-6; D is unresolved. The CDR3 runs 15 residues. Germline lookup yields CDR1 LNHDA and CDR2 SQIVND (reference sequence). The V end lost 5 bases, the J end lost 0 bases, and 8 bases lay between the germline ends. CDR3 DNA: TGTGCCAGTAGTCCGCTGAGCTCTGGGGCCAACGTCCTGACTTTC. Its translation is CASSPLSSGANVLTF.